This is a list of T cell receptor beta chains from one sample in a study of neurological immune-mediated disorders. MiXCR, run by TCRdb on the 5' RACE reads, gives a single entry per CDR3 protein. The sample contains about 53,000 distinct CDR3 sequences, roughly 3.3% of which appear only once. Sequenced: PBMCs. Source of these receptors: a young woman with multiple sclerosis. The CDR3 runs from the conserved cysteine through the conserved F or W. A D gene is named only where the DNA matches it firmly. A row's size may be missing; if present it is once, few, many or a size class.

d_gene: NA; j_gene: TRBJ1-1; abundance: many; v_gene: TRBV5-1; len: 14; CDR3nt: TGCGCCAGCAGACTGACCACAGGCGGCACTGAAGCTTTCTTT; CDR3aa: CASRLTTGGTEAFF
d_gene: NA; j_gene: TRBJ2-5; abundance: NA; v_gene: TRBV4-1; len: 14; CDR3nt: TGCGCCAGCAGCCAAACGGAAAGGGAGGAGACCCAGTACTTC; CDR3aa: CASSQTEREETQYF
d_gene: NA; j_gene: TRBJ1-2; abundance: many; v_gene: TRBV5-1; len: 12; CDR3nt: TGCGCCAGCAGTCCCTCCCAGAGGGGCTACACCTTC; CDR3aa: CASSPSQRGYTF
d_gene: TRBD1; j_gene: TRBJ1-6; abundance: NA; v_gene: TRBV7-6; len: 14; CDR3nt: TGTGCCAGCAGCTTGAGGGACAGTCATTCACCCCTCAACTTT; CDR3aa: CASSLRDSHSPLNF
d_gene: TRBD1; j_gene: TRBJ1-6; abundance: many; v_gene: TRBV5-1; len: 14; CDR3nt: TGCGCCAGCAGACCGGACAGGGGTAATTCACCCCTCCACTTT; CDR3aa: CASRPDRGNSPLHF
d_gene: TRBD1; j_gene: TRBJ1-1; abundance: many; v_gene: TRBV5-1; len: 14; CDR3nt: TGCGCCAGCAGCAAGGACAGGGGGAGGACTGAAGCTTTCTTT; CDR3aa: CASSKDRGRTEAFF
d_gene: TRBD2; j_gene: TRBJ2-7; abundance: many; v_gene: TRBV19; len: 15; CDR3nt: TGTGCCAGTAGTTTTGGGAGCGGGAGCACCTACGAGCAGTACTTC; CDR3aa: CASSFGSGSTYEQYF
d_gene: NA; j_gene: TRBJ2-1; abundance: many; v_gene: TRBV27; len: 15; CDR3nt: TGTGCCAGCGGACTACCGGGACCTCAGCTCAATGAGCAGTTCTTC; CDR3aa: CASGLPGPQLNEQFF
d_gene: NA; j_gene: TRBJ2-1; abundance: many; v_gene: TRBV27; len: 15; CDR3nt: TGTGCCAGCAGTTTACAGAGGAACTCCTACAATGAGCAGTTCTTC; CDR3aa: CASSLQRNSYNEQFF
d_gene: NA; j_gene: TRBJ2-7; abundance: many; v_gene: TRBV6-2/TRBV6-3; len: 11; CDR3nt: TGTGCCAGCAGTTATGGGCCCGAGCAGTACTTC; CDR3aa: CASSYGPEQYF
d_gene: NA; j_gene: TRBJ2-2; abundance: many; v_gene: TRBV5-1; len: 14; CDR3nt: TGCGCCAGCAGCTTCCGACAGGCTGGCGGGGAGCTGTTTTTT; CDR3aa: CASSFRQAGGELFF
d_gene: NA; j_gene: TRBJ1-3; abundance: many; v_gene: TRBV10-3; len: 16; CDR3nt: TGTGCCCTAAAGGAAACACTTGAAAACTCTGGAAACACCATATATTTT; CDR3aa: CALKETLENSGNTIYF
d_gene: NA; j_gene: TRBJ1-1; abundance: NA; v_gene: TRBV20-1; len: 14; CDR3nt: TGCAGTGCTAGAGATCGAGTGGGTCGCACTGAAGCTTTCTTT; CDR3aa: CSARDRVGRTEAFF
d_gene: TRBD2; j_gene: TRBJ2-3; abundance: NA; v_gene: TRBV20-1; len: 15; CDR3nt: TGCAGTGCCTCAAGGTCTAGCGGTTTCACAGATACGCAGTATTTT; CDR3aa: CSASRSSGFTDTQYF
d_gene: NA; j_gene: TRBJ2-1; abundance: few; v_gene: TRBV5-5; len: 13; CDR3nt: TGTGCCAGCAGCGCGGACGGGTACAATGAGCAGTTCTTC; CDR3aa: CASSADGYNEQFF
d_gene: TRBD1; j_gene: TRBJ1-1; abundance: many; v_gene: TRBV5-1; len: 14; CDR3nt: TGCGCCAGCAGCACAGCAGGGGGTTGGACTGAAGCTTTCTTT; CDR3aa: CASSTAGGWTEAFF
d_gene: NA; j_gene: TRBJ1-1; abundance: many; v_gene: TRBV5-1; len: 15; CDR3nt: TGCGCCAGCACGTCCTCGGGACTGTTGAACACTGAAGCTTTCTTT; CDR3aa: CASTSSGLLNTEAFF
d_gene: NA; j_gene: TRBJ1-1; abundance: many; v_gene: TRBV20-1; len: 15; CDR3nt: TGCAGTGCTAGAGGCAGGGAACATTCCTCCCTCCGGTCTTTCTTT; CDR3aa: CSARGREHSSLRSFF
d_gene: NA; j_gene: TRBJ1-1; abundance: few; v_gene: TRBV29-1; len: 12; CDR3nt: TGCAGCGTTGTTGTGGGGCACACTGAAGCTTTCTTT; CDR3aa: CSVVVGHTEAFF
d_gene: TRBD1; j_gene: TRBJ1-6; abundance: many; v_gene: TRBV20-1; len: 15; CDR3nt: TGCAGTGCCCGAGGGAGACAGGGGACTAATTCACCCCTCCACTTT; CDR3aa: CSARGRQGTNSPLHF
d_gene: TRBD1; j_gene: TRBJ2-2; abundance: NA; v_gene: TRBV18; len: 15; CDR3nt: TGTGCCAGCTCTCAGGGACAGGCAAACACCGGGGAGCTGTTTTTT; CDR3aa: CASSQGQANTGELFF
d_gene: NA; j_gene: TRBJ2-5; abundance: many; v_gene: TRBV20-1; len: 13; CDR3nt: TGCAGTGCTAGCGAACAGGGTGCAGAGACCCAGTACTTC; CDR3aa: CSASEQGAETQYF
d_gene: NA; j_gene: TRBJ2-5; abundance: many; v_gene: TRBV5-1; len: 15; CDR3nt: TGCGCCAGCAGGTTAGGGACCTTAACCCAAGAGACCCAGTACTTC; CDR3aa: CASRLGTLTQETQYF
d_gene: NA; j_gene: TRBJ1-5; abundance: many; v_gene: TRBV15; len: 13; CDR3nt: TGTGCCACCGGGTTGGCAGGATCTCAGCCCCAGCATTTT; CDR3aa: CATGLAGSQPQHF
d_gene: NA; j_gene: TRBJ1-2; abundance: many; v_gene: TRBV5-8; len: 12; CDR3nt: TGTGCCCTGGAACGAAAAGCTAGGGGCTACACCTTC; CDR3aa: CALERKARGYTF
d_gene: NA; j_gene: TRBJ1-3; abundance: many; v_gene: TRBV29-1; len: 14; CDR3nt: TGCAGCGCGAGGGAAGGGAGATCTGGAAACACCATATATTTT; CDR3aa: CSAREGRSGNTIYF
d_gene: TRBD1; j_gene: TRBJ2-1; abundance: many; v_gene: TRBV28; len: 14; CDR3nt: TGTGCCAGCAGTCCCTTCCGGGACAGGTATGAGCAGTTCTTC; CDR3aa: CASSPFRDRYEQFF
d_gene: NA; j_gene: TRBJ2-3; abundance: many; v_gene: TRBV5-1; len: 11; CDR3nt: TGCGCCAGCAGCTTCAGGGATACGCAGTATTTT; CDR3aa: CASSFRDTQYF
d_gene: NA; j_gene: TRBJ2-7; abundance: once; v_gene: TRBV7-6; len: 14; CDR3nt: TGTGCCAGCAGCTTAAAACAGGGACCTGGAGAGCAGTACTTC; CDR3aa: CASSLKQGPGEQYF
d_gene: NA; j_gene: TRBJ1-1; abundance: many; v_gene: TRBV5-1; len: 15; CDR3nt: TGCGCCAGCAGCTTGTATCGGGGGATGAACACTGAAGCTTTCTTT; CDR3aa: CASSLYRGMNTEAFF
d_gene: TRBD2; j_gene: TRBJ2-3; abundance: many; v_gene: TRBV6-5; len: 15; CDR3nt: TGTGCCAGCAGCCAACTAGCGCCCAGCACAGATACGCAGTATTTT; CDR3aa: CASSQLAPSTDTQYF
d_gene: NA; j_gene: TRBJ2-1; abundance: many; v_gene: TRBV6-5; len: 13; CDR3nt: TGTGCCAGCAGTTGGGGGGACAGTTATGAGCAGTTCTTC; CDR3aa: CASSWGDSYEQFF
d_gene: NA; j_gene: TRBJ1-6; abundance: many; v_gene: TRBV5-1; len: 14; CDR3nt: TGCGCCAGCAGCTTGGCCATCGGGGATTCACCCCTCCACTTT; CDR3aa: CASSLAIGDSPLHF
d_gene: TRBD1; j_gene: TRBJ2-4; abundance: many; v_gene: TRBV5-8; len: 15; CDR3nt: TGTGCCAGCAGCTTGACAGGGGGATCCAAAAACATTCAGTACTTC; CDR3aa: CASSLTGGSKNIQYF
d_gene: NA; j_gene: TRBJ2-3; abundance: many; v_gene: TRBV9; len: 12; CDR3nt: TGTGCCAGCAGCCCAGCGGGAGATACGCAGTATTTT; CDR3aa: CASSPAGDTQYF
d_gene: NA; j_gene: TRBJ2-3; abundance: NA; v_gene: TRBV10-3; len: 15; CDR3nt: TGTGCCACCTTCGCTGGCGGGTCTCTCACAGATACGCAGTATTTT; CDR3aa: CATFAGGSLTDTQYF
d_gene: NA; j_gene: TRBJ1-2; abundance: many; v_gene: TRBV5-5; len: 12; CDR3nt: TGTGCCAGCAGCCCAGATTCAGGATTCTACACCTTC; CDR3aa: CASSPDSGFYTF
d_gene: TRBD2; j_gene: TRBJ2-7; abundance: many; v_gene: TRBV15; len: 15; CDR3nt: TGTGCCACCAGCAGCTTGGGACTAGCGGGAGGCGAGCAGTACTTC; CDR3aa: CATSSLGLAGGEQYF
d_gene: NA; j_gene: TRBJ2-2; abundance: many; v_gene: TRBV10-3; len: 12; CDR3nt: TGTGCCATCAGTGAGTTTCCCGGGGAGCTGTTTTTT; CDR3aa: CAISEFPGELFF
d_gene: NA; j_gene: TRBJ1-2; abundance: many; v_gene: TRBV6-5; len: 15; CDR3nt: TGTGCCAGCAGTTACGCCAGGGGACCTAACTATGGCTACACCTTC; CDR3aa: CASSYARGPNYGYTF
d_gene: NA; j_gene: TRBJ2-7; abundance: few; v_gene: TRBV5-1; len: 16; CDR3nt: TGCGCCAGCAGCTTCCACCGAAGGGAAAGATCCTACGAGCAGTACTTC; CDR3aa: CASSFHRRERSYEQYF
d_gene: NA; j_gene: TRBJ1-5; abundance: many; v_gene: TRBV10-2; len: 13; CDR3nt: TGCGCCAGCAAGTATGGAACCAATCAGCCCCAGAATTTT; CDR3aa: CASKYGTNQPQNF
d_gene: TRBD1; j_gene: TRBJ1-4; abundance: few; v_gene: TRBV20-1; len: 21; CDR3nt: TGCAGTGCTAGAAACTCGCCCGGGACAGGTGCTCGTTTCGCAACTAATGAAAAACTGTTTTTT; CDR3aa: CSARNSPGTGARFATNEKLFF
d_gene: TRBD2; j_gene: TRBJ2-7; abundance: many; v_gene: TRBV9; len: 14; CDR3nt: TGTGCCAGCAGCGTAGAAGCGCGGGGGGGAGAGCAGTACTTC; CDR3aa: CASSVEARGGEQYF
d_gene: NA; j_gene: TRBJ1-5; abundance: NA; v_gene: TRBV5-6; len: 15; CDR3nt: TGTGCCAGCAGCTCAATGGGGACGGGAATGGGGCCCCAGCATTTT; CDR3aa: CASSSMGTGMGPQHF
d_gene: NA; j_gene: TRBJ2-6; abundance: many; v_gene: TRBV9; len: 12; CDR3nt: TGTGCCAGCTCGGCGGCGGCCAACGTCCTGACTTTC; CDR3aa: CASSAAANVLTF
d_gene: NA; j_gene: TRBJ2-5; abundance: many; v_gene: TRBV5-1; len: 10; CDR3nt: TGCGCCAGGTTTCAAGAGACCCAGTACTTC; CDR3aa: CARFQETQYF
d_gene: NA; j_gene: TRBJ1-6; abundance: medium-sized; v_gene: TRBV20-1; len: 14; CDR3nt: TGCAGTGTCGTAGGCCAGTCTTATAATTCACCCCTCCACTTT; CDR3aa: CSVVGQSYNSPLHF
d_gene: TRBD2; j_gene: TRBJ2-7; abundance: many; v_gene: TRBV4-2; len: 15; CDR3nt: TGTGCCAGCAGCCAAACGGGGGGGCGTGTGTACGAGCAGTACTTC; CDR3aa: CASSQTGGRVYEQYF
d_gene: NA; j_gene: TRBJ1-5; abundance: few; v_gene: TRBV12-3/TRBV12-4; len: 16; CDR3nt: TGTGCCAGCAGTTCTACCCAGGGTAAAGGCAATCAGCCCCAGAATTTT; CDR3aa: CASSSTQGKGNQPQNF